A single sample gave rise to the 22 T cell receptor beta chains below, sequenced in a study of blood T cell repertoires in COVID-19. This table comes from immunoSEQ multiplex PCR, and its TCRdb copy is limited to in-frame clones, with some not included. The table records 450,000 to 500,000 clones, approximately 83% of them present only once. Specimen: peripheral blood. These receptors came from a human donor in a cohort sampled during active COVID-19.

This chain uses TRBV21-1 with TRBJ1-1. TRBV21-1 is listed as a pseudogene. The CDR3 extends over 15 amino acids. CDR3 residues: CASSRRTCENTEAFF. DNA for the CDR3: TGTGCCAGCAGCAGACGGACTTGCGAGAACACTGAAGCTTTCTTT.

V usage is TRBV6-1 and J usage is TRBJ2-7; 9 bases align to TRBD2. The CDR3 is 17 residues long. J lost 3 bases, V lost 2 bases, and 11 bases had no gene match. The germline CDR1 and CDR2 sequences are MNHNS and SASEGT. CDR3 sequence reads: CASSEYDSGSISYEQYF. Here the CDR3 DNA reads TGTGCCAGCAGTGAATATGATAGCGGGAGTATAAGCTACGAGCAGTACTTC.

The gene calls are TRBV6-5 and TRBJ2-7; 11 bases are shared with TRBD1. The V and J ends lost 5 bases and 5 bases, in that order; junction bases with no gene match: 5. The CDR3 length is 14 residues. Germline CDR1 and CDR2: MNHEY and SVGAGI. This chain's CDR3 is CASSRTGGEDEQYF. CDR3 bases: TGTGCCAGCAGTCGGACAGGGGGCGAGGACGAGCAGTACTTC.

The V call is TRBV6-2 or TRBV6-3, the J call TRBJ2-6; D might be TRBD1 (5 bases). The CDR3 length is 18 residues. The V and J ends lost 2 bases and 2 bases respectively, with 16 bases between them. Germline CDR1 is MNHEY and CDR2 is SVGEGT. The CDR3 here is CASSYNLGQGAGANVLTF. CDR3 DNA: TGTGCCAGCAGTTACAATCTCGGCCAGGGCGCTGGGGCCAACGTCCTGACTTTC.

CDR3: CASSTQDRGNEKLFF. The CDR3 DNA reads TGTGCCAGCAGTACTCAGGACCGGGGTAATGAAAAACTGTTTTTT. V is TRBV6-5 and J is TRBJ1-4, with D uncertain. The germline V gene encodes CDR1 MNHEY and CDR2 SVGAGI. The CDR3 sequence is 15 residues long. Trimming cost V 5 bases and J 4 bases, with 14 bases left between them.

The chain combines TRBV24-1 with TRBJ2-2, with D perhaps matching TRBD2 (6 bases). The germline V gene encodes CDR1 KGHDR and CDR2 SFDVKD. The germline V and J ends were trimmed by 4 bases and 1 base, with 15 bases remaining between them. The CDR3 spans 17 residues. The CDR3 here is CATSDSSDTMNTGELFF. Written as DNA, the CDR3 is TGTGCCACCAGTGACTCTAGCGACACTATGAACACCGGGGAGCTGTTTTTT.

This clone appeared a few times. The chain is built from TRBV3-1 (or the pseudogene TRBV3-2) and TRBJ2-3, with 8 positions matching TRBD2. Germline CDR1 LGHDT, CDR2 YNNKEL (reference sequence). The CDR3 is 15 amino acids. With 2 bases clipped from V and 6 bases from J, the junction kept 7 bases outside the gene matches. The CDR3 loop is CASSQLLAVGDTQYF. CDR3 DNA sequence: TGTGCCAGCAGCCAACTACTAGCGGTGGGGGATACGCAGTATTTT.

The genes are TRBV7-2 and TRBJ1-1; possible D gene TRBD1, 5 bases. CDR1 and CDR2 from the germline V gene are SGHTA and FQGNSA. Trimming cost V 5 bases and J 7 bases, with 17 bases left between them. The CDR3 totals 14 residues. CDR3 in DNA: TGTGCCAGCAGCCAAGAGCGGGGGAGGAGTGAAGCTTTCTTT. Translating it yields CASSQERGRSEAFF.

The genes are TRBV3-1 (or the pseudogene TRBV3-2) and TRBJ2-5; 7 bases agree with TRBD2. The V segment lost 0 bases and the J segment 1 base; nucleotides outside the gene matches: 5. The CDR3 sequence is 16 residues long. Germline V CDR1 and CDR2: LGHDT, YNNKEL (reference sequence). The CDR3 DNA follows: TGTGCCAGCAGCCAAGATCCAGCGGGAAGCCAAGAGACCCAGTACTTC. This sequence encodes CASSQDPAGSQETQYF.

This clone was picked up a small number of times. The gene calls are TRBV15 and TRBJ2-1, with D hard to call. Germline loops: CDR1 LNHNV, CDR2 YYDKDF (reference sequence). The germline V and J ends were trimmed by 0 bases and 6 bases, with 6 bases remaining between them. CDR3 length equals 13 residues. In DNA, the CDR3 is TGTGCCACCAGCAGAGATATCCTCAATGAGCAGTTCTTC. As protein: CATSRDILNEQFF.

J is TRBJ1-2 and V is TRBV5-1; a possible D gene is TRBD1 (5 bases). CDR1 and CDR2 from the germline V gene are SGHRS and YFSETQ. Trimming removed 5 bases at V and 8 bases at J, with 13 bases between. The CDR3 extends over 12 amino acids. CDR3 nucleotides: TGCGCCAGCAGGCTAGGGGTCGGAGGCTACACCTTC. Translating it yields CASRLGVGGYTF. Full variable domain (missing parts from reference TRBV5-1 and TRBJ1-2): KAGVTQTPRYLIKTRGQQVTLSCSPISGHRSVSWYQQTPGQGLQFLFEYFSETQRNKGNFPGRFSGRQFSNSRSEMNVSTLELGDSALYLCASRLGVGGYTFGSGTRLTVV.

This clone was detected only once. The CDR3 DNA reads as TGTGCCAGCAGTATTAGCGGAGCCTACGAGCAGTACTTC. Translating gives CASSISGAYEQYF. J is TRBJ2-7 and V is TRBV25-1, with a weak D call TRBD2 (6 bases). CDR3 length: 13 residues. The V and J ends lost 5 bases and 2 bases respectively, with 10 bases between them. CDR1 and CDR2 from the germline V gene are MGHDK and SYGVNS.

The CDR3 nucleotides are TGTGCCAGCAGTTACTGGGGAGTCACCGGGGAGCTGTTTTTT. As protein: CASSYWGVTGELFF. This rearrangement joins TRBV6-2 or TRBV6-3 to TRBJ2-2, with D possibly TRBD2 on 5 matching bases. Germline V CDR1 and CDR2: MNHEY, SVGEGT. V was pared by 1 base and J by 4 bases, with 7 bases between. CDR3 length: 14 amino acids.

The chain employs TRBV7-9 and TRBJ2-7; 8 nucleotides agree with TRBD2. This CDR3 is built from 14 residues. V shed 6 bases, J shed 2 bases, and the junction held 6 bases outside the gene matches. The V gene's germline CDR1 is SEHNR and CDR2 FQNEAQ (reference sequence). The DNA for the CDR3 is TGTGCCAGCAGGTTGTCGGGAGGGGCCTACGAGCAGTACTTC. This encodes CASRLSGGAYEQYF.

This sequence joins TRBV9 and TRBJ1-2; D call uncertain. V lost 4 bases and J 2 bases, leaving 15 bases between the germline ends. Germline V gives CDR1 SGDLS, CDR2 YYNGEE. The CDR3 is 15 amino acids. CDR3 coding DNA: TGTGCCAGCAGCCCGGGGTTGTTTGGAAACTATGGCTACACCTTC. This codes for CASSPGLFGNYGYTF.

The chain recombines TRBV7-3 with TRBJ2-3; D is perhaps TRBD2 (6 bases). The CDR3 length is 16 residues. Trimming took off 6 bases at V and 4 bases at J, with 20 bases between the two ends. Germline CDR1 is SGHTA and CDR2 is FQGTGA. Here the CDR3 reads CASSYSLALEPDTQYF. Written as DNA, the CDR3 is TGTGCCAGCAGTTACTCACTAGCTCTCGAGCCAGATACGCAGTATTTT.

J is TRBJ2-7 and V is TRBV6-5; 7 bases are shared with TRBD1. J gave up 2 bases and V 1 base, and 2 bases lay outside the gene matches. This CDR3 is 14 amino acids long. Germline lookup yields CDR1 MNHEY and CDR2 SVGAGI. This chain's CDR3 is CASSYWDSTYEQYF. The CDR3, as DNA: TGTGCCAGCAGTTACTGGGACAGTACCTACGAGCAGTACTTC.

This clone was picked up many times. This chain connects TRBV5-1 to TRBJ1-1; D is perhaps TRBD1 (5 bases). The CDR3 runs to 15 residues. The germline CDR1 and CDR2 sequences are SGHRS and YFSETQ. V lost 0 bases to trimming and J lost 4 bases, with 13 bases between them. For the CDR3, the DNA is TGCGCCAGCAGCTTGGCCTCAGGGTCGGGCACTGAAGCTTTCTTT. The encoded protein is CASSLASGSGTEAFF.

This clone was seen a single time. V usage is TRBV11-2 and J usage is TRBJ1-4; 7 bases are a match to TRBD1. Per germline, CDR1 SGHAT and CDR2 FQNNGV. The CDR3 totals 12 residues. Losses at the gene ends were 6 bases for V and 11 bases for J; bases not matched to a gene: 6. The CDR3 DNA reads TGTGCCAGCAGTTTACGACAGGGTAAACTGTTTTTT. Translated: CASSLRQGKLFF.

This clone was seen a few times. The rearrangement links TRBV4-3 to TRBJ1-1; D possibly corresponds to TRBD1 (5 bases). V dropped 3 bases and J dropped 4 bases, with 9 bases sitting between them. The CDR3 extends over 13 amino acids. Germline values: CDR1 LGHNA, CDR2 YSLEER. The CDR3 spells CASSHQGSTEAFF. DNA of the CDR3: TGCGCCAGCAGCCATCAGGGTAGCACTGAAGCTTTCTTT.

This sequence joins TRBV30 and TRBJ1-4, with 7 bases that match TRBD1. The germline CDR1 and CDR2 sequences are GTSNPN and SVGIG (reference sequence). V was pared by 4 bases and J by 8 bases, with 7 bases of the junction left unmatched. This CDR3 is built from 13 residues. Written as DNA, the CDR3 is TGTGCCTGGAACGACAGGGTGGGGGAAAAACTGTTTTTT. This sequence encodes CAWNDRVGEKLFF.

This clone was seen a handful of times. The genes are TRBV28 and TRBJ2-2; 8 bases are shared with TRBD1. In germline, CDR1 is MDHEN, CDR2 SYDVKM. This CDR3 is built from 14 residues. V shed 6 bases, J shed 5 bases, and the junction held 5 bases outside the gene matches. CDR3 coding DNA: TGTGCCAGCAGACCCGGACAGGGTACCGGGGAGCTGTTTTTT. Amino acid sequence: CASRPGQGTGELFF. The entire variable domain, with the rest obtained from reference TRBV28 and TRBJ2-2, is as follows: DVKVTQSSRYLVKRTGEKVFLECVQDMDHENMFWYRQDPGLGLRLIYFSYDVKMKEKGDIPEGYSVSREKKERFSLILESASTNQTSMYLCASRPGQGTGELFFGEGSRLTVL.